The 31 T cell receptor beta chains below were found in one sample sequenced in a study of siplizumab effects on memory and regulatory T cells. The method was immunoSEQ multiplex PCR; TCRdb's version includes in-frame clones alone and lacks a portion of them. The table lists roughly 100,000 clones, approximately 91% of them singletons. The sample consisted of non-Treg CD4+ T cells sorted from blood. Every receptor here comes from a human donor in good health.

This clone has just one count. The V gene is TRBV5-1, the J gene TRBJ1-1; TRBD1 is a possible D gene (6 bases). CDR3 length: 14 amino acids. Per germline, CDR1 SGHRS and CDR2 YFSETQ. Trimming pared 4 bases from V and 5 bases from J, leaving 15 bases between. CDR3 DNA: TGCGCCAGCAGCCCCAGGACAGACTTGACTGAAGCTTTCTTT. This sequence encodes CASSPRTDLTEAFF.

V usage is TRBV28 and J usage is TRBJ1-1; D unresolved. Germline V gives CDR1 MDHEN, CDR2 SYDVKM. The CDR3 length is 13 residues. The germline V and J ends were trimmed by 9 bases and 3 bases, with 14 bases remaining between them. CDR3 sequence reads: CASNSAGDTEAFF. CDR3 DNA: TGTGCCAGTAACAGCGCCGGAGACACTGAAGCTTTCTTT.

This clone is a singleton in its sample. This chain uses TRBV11-3 with TRBJ1-1, with 7 bases matching TRBD1. The CDR3 spans 14 residues. Looked up from germline, CDR1 is SGHNT and CDR2 is YENEEA. The ends lost 5 bases at V and 5 bases at J; junction bases unmatched: 8. Here the CDR3 DNA reads TGTGCCAGCAGCGCCTCAGGGGGGTGGACTGAAGCTTTCTTT. Translation: CASSASGGWTEAFF.

V is TRBV27 and J is TRBJ1-6, with TRBD1 matching over 8 bases. Unmatched junction bases numbered 5, after V lost 4 bases and J lost 6 bases. Looked up from germline, CDR1 is MNHEY and CDR2 is SMNVEV (reference sequence). The CDR3 loop spans 15 amino acids. CDR3 sequence (DNA): TGTGCCAGCAGTTACTCACAGGGGGTTAATTCACCCCTCCACTTT. Translation gives CASSYSQGVNSPLHF.

To note about this clone: A read error may produce the germline difference seen at one junction end. This CDR3 is CACSAYTRGTSTDTQYF. DNA for the CDR3: TGTGCCTGCAGTGCCTATACGCGGGGGACTAGCACAGATACGCAGTATTTT. The gene calls are TRBV27 and TRBJ2-3, with 7 bases matching TRBD2. The CDR3 extends over 17 amino acids. From germline, CDR1 is MNHEY and CDR2 SMNVEV (reference sequence).

The CDR3 here is CASSFIGGQTQYF. The CDR3 nucleotides are TGTGCCAGCAGCTTCATCGGGGGGCAGACCCAGTACTTC. The chain is built from TRBV13 and TRBJ2-5; a weak D match, TRBD2 (7 bases). The CDR3 is 13 amino acids. The V gene lost 3 bases and the J gene lost 6 bases, with 11 bases spanning the gap. CDR1 and CDR2 from the germline V gene are PRHDT and FYEKMQ (reference sequence).

This chain uses TRBV6-1 with TRBJ2-7; 10 bases are a match to TRBD1. V lost 8 bases and J lost 4; bases outside the gene matches: 5. The CDR3 is made up of 13 amino acids. CDR1 and CDR2 from the germline V gene are MNHNS and SASEGT. CDR3 nucleotides: TGTGCCAGCCGGACAGGGGGTCCTTACGAGCAGTACTTC. Translating gives CASRTGGPYEQYF.

The chain combines TRBV5-5 with TRBJ2-7; D unclear. This CDR3 spans 14 amino acids. Trimming removed 1 base from V and 2 bases from J, with 10 bases in between. Germline V lookup: CDR1 SGHKS, CDR2 YYEKEE (reference sequence). The chain's CDR3 is CASSLSRAPYEQYF. DNA of the CDR3: TGTGCCAGCAGCTTGTCTCGGGCTCCCTACGAGCAGTACTTC.

The chain links TRBV10-3 to TRBJ2-1, with 9 bases that match TRBD2. CDR1 ENHRY and CDR2 SYGVKD come from the germline V gene. V lost 1 base, J lost 5 bases, and 0 bases stayed unmatched. The CDR3 is 14 residues long. CDR3 protein: CAISEWTSDNEQFF. In nucleotides, the CDR3 is TGTGCCATCAGTGAGTGGACTAGCGACAATGAGCAGTTCTTC.

As for this clone: Different DNA sequences within this sample yield the same CDR3. The chain links TRBV30 to TRBJ1-5; unclear D gene. V was clipped by 3 bases and J by 4 bases, with 10 bases between them. The CDR3 contains 13 residues. The germline gives CDR1 GTSNPN, CDR2 SVGIG (reference sequence). CDR3 DNA sequence: TGTGCCTGGAGCACTAGGGATAATCAGCCCCAGCATTTT. Its translation is CAWSTRDNQPQHF.

This chain links TRBV19 with TRBJ2-2; the D is unclear. Germline CDR1 reads LNHDA; CDR2 reads SQIVND (reference sequence). Trimming removed 7 bases from V and 5 bases from J, with 20 bases in between. The CDR3 contains 16 residues. CDR3 coding DNA: TGTGCCAGTACCCACTATTCGGCAGGAGAGACCGGGGAGCTGTTTTTT. Protein: CASTHYSAGETGELFF. Variable domain in full (rest from reference TRBV19 and TRBJ2-2): DGGITQSPKYLFRKEGQNVTLSCEQNLNHDAMYWYRQDPGQGLRLIYYSQIVNDFQKGDIAEGYSVSREKKESFPLTVTSAQKNPTAFYLCASTHYSAGETGELFFGEGSRLTVL.

The chain uses TRBV5-1 and TRBJ2-3; 9 nucleotides line up with TRBD1. CDR1 is SGHRS, CDR2 YFSETQ, per germline. Trimming removed 4 bases from V and 6 bases from J; junction bases left unmatched: 6. This CDR3 has 14 residues. CDR3 loop: CASSLTGGLDTQYF. The CDR3 bases are TGCGCCAGCAGCCTTACAGGGGGCCTGGATACGCAGTATTTT.

Only one count was recorded for this clone. The rearrangement links TRBV2 to TRBJ1-4; D remains ambiguous. The length of the CDR3 is 12 residues. The germline V gene encodes CDR1 SNHLY and CDR2 FYNNEI. V shed 7 bases and J shed 8 bases, with 11 bases lying between them. The CDR3 reads CASKRLGEKLFF. CDR3 nucleotide sequence: TGTGCCAGCAAACGGCTCGGGGAAAAACTGTTTTTT.

With regard to this clone: At the DNA level, this CDR3 is encoded by other sequences in the same sample as well. The chain couples TRBV15 to TRBJ1-5; D is unclear. This CDR3 region has 13 residues. Germline assignment: CDR1 LNHNV and CDR2 YYDKDF (reference sequence). Deletions cut 3 bases from V and 1 base from J, with 4 bases between. CDR3 sequence (DNA): TGTGCCACCAGCAGGGTAAGCAATCAGCCCCAGCATTTT. Protein product: CATSRVSNQPQHF.

The CDR3 coding sequence is TGTGCCAGCAGCTCGACTATCGGGGACACCGGGGAGCTGTTTTTT. It codes for CASSSTIGDTGELFF. The chain couples TRBV7-9 to TRBJ2-2, with a weak D call TRBD2 (5 bases). The CDR3 covers 15 residues. From germline, CDR1 is SEHNR and CDR2 FQNEAQ (reference sequence). The V end lost 4 bases, the J end lost 3 bases, and 12 bases lay between the germline ends.

The CDR3 DNA is TGTGCCAGCTCGCGGACACCGAACACTGAAGCTTTCTTT. Translation gives CASSRTPNTEAFF. The V and J genes are TRBV18 and TRBJ1-1, with D maybe TRBD1 (5 bases). Germline V gene data show CDR1 as KGHSH and CDR2 as LQKENI. Deletions cut 6 bases from V and 1 base from J, with 9 bases between. This CDR3 has 13 amino acids.

The genes are TRBV6-5 and TRBJ2-3, with 7 bases lining up with TRBD1. J lost 6 bases, V lost 1 base, and 7 bases had no gene match. Germline loops: CDR1 MNHEY, CDR2 SVGAGI. CDR3 length: 15 residues. Here the CDR3 reads CASSYLGQRRDTQYF. CDR3 nucleotide sequence: TGTGCCAGCAGTTACTTGGGACAGAGACGCGATACGCAGTATTTT.

This chain uses TRBV4-1 with TRBJ2-7, with TRBD2 matching over 10 bases. Germline assignment: CDR1 MGHRA and CDR2 YSYEKL. The CDR3 is 18 amino acids. Losses at the gene ends were 0 bases for V and 0 bases for J; bases not matched to a gene: 8. The CDR3 reads CASSQEFSGRFLSYEQYF. The CDR3 DNA follows: TGCGCCAGCAGCCAAGAATTTAGCGGGAGGTTCCTCTCCTACGAGCAGTACTTC.

The V and J genes are TRBV6-1 and TRBJ2-1; 8 bases are shared with TRBD1. After removal of 4 bases from V and 9 bases from J, the junction contained 5 bases not matched to a gene. The germline V gene has CDR1 MNHNS and CDR2 SASEGT. The CDR3 extends over 13 amino acids. The CDR3 reads CASSASGGGEQFF. The DNA of the CDR3 is TGTGCCAGCAGTGCCTCAGGGGGCGGTGAGCAGTTCTTC.

The CDR3 reads CASSSAEAGGTDTQYF. For the CDR3, the DNA is TGTGCCAGCAGCTCAGCGGAGGCGGGAGGAACAGATACGCAGTATTTT. This chain uses TRBV25-1 with TRBJ2-3; 8 bases align to TRBD2. With 6 bases clipped from V and 3 bases from J, the junction kept 11 bases outside the gene matches. The CDR3 sequence is 16 residues long. Germline loops: CDR1 MGHDK, CDR2 SYGVNS. The full variable domain, in which reference TRBV25-1 and TRBJ2-3 provide the parts outside the CDR3, is EADIYQTPRYLVIGTGKKITLECSQTMGHDKMYWYQQDPGMELHLIHYSYGVNSTEKGDLSSESTVSRIRTEHFPLTLESARPSHTSQYLCASSSAEAGGTDTQYFGPGTRLTVL.

The chain carries TRBV27 and TRBJ2-6, with 9 bases lining up with TRBD1. With V trimmed by 7 bases and J by 2 bases, 9 bases remained unmatched. The CDR3 totals 17 residues. The V gene's germline CDR1 is MNHEY and CDR2 SMNVEV (reference sequence). CDR3 amino acids: CASTGGTGRAGANVLTF. DNA of the CDR3: TGTGCCAGCACCGGAGGGACAGGGAGAGCTGGGGCCAACGTCCTGACTTTC.

The V and J genes are TRBV29-1 and TRBJ2-1, with TRBD2 as a possible D gene (6 bases). Trimming took off 0 bases at V and 5 bases at J, with 17 bases between the two ends. The V gene's germline CDR1 is SQVTM and CDR2 ANQGSEA. This CDR3 has 16 residues. The CDR3 region has the DNA TGCAGCGTTGAAGATCTGAGAAGCGGGCCTAACAATGAGCAGTTCTTC. Translated, it gives CSVEDLRSGPNNEQFF.

DNA of the CDR3: TGCGCCAGCAGCTTGAGCGGGGCCATCGCCGAGACCCAGTACTTC. It translates to CASSLSGAIAETQYF. V gene TRBV5-1 combines with J gene TRBJ2-5; TRBD2 matches 7 bases. V gave up 1 base and J gave up 5 bases; unmatched junction bases: 8. This CDR3 has 15 residues. Germline CDR1 and CDR2: SGHRS and YFSETQ. The variable domain in full, with the rest retrieved from reference TRBV5-1 and TRBJ2-5, is KAGVTQTPRYLIKTRGQQVTLSCSPISGHRSVSWYQQTPGQGLQFLFEYFSETQRNKGNFPGRFSGRQFSNSRSEMNVSTLELGDSALYLCASSLSGAIAETQYFGPGTRLLVL.

This clone came up once. This rearrangement joins TRBV14 to TRBJ1-1, with 7 bases that match TRBD1. CDR1 and CDR2 from the germline V gene are SGHDN and FVKESK. V gave up 0 bases and J gave up 10 bases; unmatched junction bases: 5. CDR3 length: 13 amino acids. The CDR3 sequence: CASSQDQGGRAFF. The CDR3 DNA is TGTGCCAGCAGCCAAGACCAGGGGGGGAGAGCTTTCTTT.

This clone was counted once. This CDR3 is CSVGGGTGDNQPQHF. The DNA of the CDR3 is TGCAGCGTTGGAGGAGGGACAGGGGATAATCAGCCCCAGCATTTT. The V and J genes are TRBV29-1 and TRBJ1-5; 10 bases are a match to TRBD1. V shed 4 bases, J shed 4 bases, and the junction held 7 bases outside the gene matches. This CDR3 comprises 15 residues. Germline V gene lookup returns CDR1 SQVTM and CDR2 ANQGSEA.

The chain carries TRBV2 and TRBJ2-2; possibly TRBD1 for D (6 bases). CDR1 and CDR2 from the germline V gene are SNHLY and FYNNEI. Trimming left V 6 bases short and J 1 base short, with 15 bases between. CDR3 length: 16 residues. The CDR3 protein is CASRYEGGQNTGELFF. Written as DNA, the CDR3 is TGTGCCAGCAGATACGAAGGGGGACAGAACACCGGGGAGCTGTTTTTT.

V and J are TRBV11-3 and TRBJ1-3; no definite D call. Trimming stripped 0 bases from V and 3 bases from J, with 0 bases between. From germline, CDR1 is SGHNT and CDR2 YENEEA. CDR3 length equals 12 residues. The DNA for the CDR3 is TGTGCCAGCAGCTTAGATGGAAACACCATATATTTT. Its protein product is CASSLDGNTIYF.

This clone was seen only a few times. J is TRBJ1-5 and V is TRBV4-1; 8 bases are a match to TRBD1. Per germline, CDR1 MGHRA and CDR2 YSYEKL. J gave up 2 bases and V 4 bases, and 1 base lay outside the gene matches. CDR3 size: 14 residues. The CDR3 protein is CASSPTGGNQPQHF. CDR3 sequence (DNA): TGCGCCAGCAGCCCGACAGGGGGCAATCAGCCCCAGCATTTT.

This clone was recorded only once. This sequence joins TRBV10-3 and TRBJ2-7; TRBD1 aligns across 7 bases. With V trimmed by 7 bases and J by 3 bases, 9 bases remained unmatched. The CDR3 has 14 residues. In germline, CDR1 is ENHRY, CDR2 SYGVKD. The CDR3 region is CAIKDWDSHYEQYF. CDR3 sequence (DNA): TGTGCCATCAAGGATTGGGACAGCCACTACGAGCAGTACTTC.

The chain is built from TRBV11-3 and TRBJ2-5, with D perhaps matching TRBD1 (5 bases). Germline V gene sequence: CDR1 SGHNT, CDR2 YENEEA. The V and J ends lost 5 bases and 1 base respectively, with 14 bases between them. The CDR3 contains 15 residues. The CDR3 spells CASSPPIRGQETQYF. CDR3 DNA sequence: TGTGCCAGCAGCCCGCCTATTAGGGGCCAAGAGACCCAGTACTTC.

This chain connects TRBV7-8 to TRBJ2-7; 7 bases line up with TRBD1. The V gene end was trimmed by 4 bases and the J gene end by 2 bases; junction bases not matched to a gene: 11. The CDR3 runs to 16 residues. Germline CDR1 reads SGHVS; CDR2 reads FQNEAQ. In DNA form, the CDR3 reads TGTGCCAGCAGCTCGAGGGGACAGCCGAACACCTACGAGCAGTACTTC. It codes for CASSSRGQPNTYEQYF.